The source of this T cell receptor beta chain is a study of blood T cells in healthy people across ages. Each donor was a healthy Caucasian individual from Russia, aged roughly 6 to 100. Isolation of PBMCs gave at least 6 million cells per sample. The CDR3 is 14 residues long. Alongside a J-beta primer mix, a sample-barcoded 5' primer served in a second PCR lasting roughly 7 to 11 cycles. TCRdb passed the 5' RACE reads through MiXCR, listing each CDR3 protein once. Altogether roughly 1.9 million distinct CDR3 sequences are present, about 39% being singletons, with the ten largest covering roughly 23%. This clonotype was counted once. Its antigen remains unidentified. An end of the junction does not agree with germline; a read error may underlie this. Study-level results: The long-lived group displayed more naive CD4+ cells, plus higher diversity, than the aged donors did.

The chain uses TRBV12-3 or TRBV12-4 and TRBJ2-1; D is uncertain. The receptor was derived from a human donor in good health. Sequences were obtained from blood. CDR3 DNA sequence: TGTGCCAGCAGCAGTGCCAGCTCCTACAGTGAGCAGTTCTTC. Protein product: CASSSASSYSEQFF.